A single TCR beta chain is shown here with its context. Its target is not known. This sample is part of a study of tumor-infiltrating lymphocytes in localized non-small cell lung cancer. Overall study context: The cohort mixed smokers and never-smokers, several histologies, and some post-neoadjuvant-chemotherapy samples.

Study-wide results and caveats: No link was found between tumor T-cell fraction and recurrence-free survival. Compared with uninvolved lung, tumors showed higher T cell infiltration by TCRbeta sequencing. Immunotypes IM1 and IM2 had similar TCR-derived T-cell fractions.

Generated by immunoSEQ multiplex PCR, the TCRdb table keeps only in-frame clones and is missing some. This repertoire shows roughly 14,000 clones, about 70% found once; its top ten account for about 4%. CDR1 is SGHNT, CDR2 YYREEE, per germline (reference sequence). V shed 3 bases and J shed 3 bases, with 10 bases lying between them. The CDR3 sequence is 13 residues long. The source material was lung tumor tissue. The receptor comes from a human donor with non-small cell lung cancer. The genes are TRBV5-4 and TRBJ2-7; no reliable D call. CDR3 sequence reads: CASSSLGYYEQYF. CDR3 sequence (DNA): TGTGCCAGCAGCTCGCTGGGTTACTACGAGCAGTACTTC.